Below are 3 T cell receptor beta chains sequenced from a single sample in a study of T-cell reconstitution after alpha-beta-depleted transplantation in children. Unique molecular identifiers were incorporated during preparation of the TCRbeta library. MiXCR, run by TCRdb on the PCR reads, gives a single entry per CDR3 protein. The sample has a few hundred thousand distinct CDR3 sequences, 10% seen once. The sample here was PBMCs from the stem cell graft donor, taken from the stem cell graft. The receptors derive from a human donor who donated a stem cell graft to a child with acute lymphoblastic leukemia.

This clonotype was seen a handful of times. CDR3 nucleotide sequence: TGTGCCAGCAGTTCTGGGCGGGAAAACACCATATATTTT. This gives the protein CASSSGRENTIYF. The V call is TRBV28, the J call TRBJ1-3; D remains ambiguous. Germline V lookup: CDR1 MDHEN, CDR2 SYDVKM. V was trimmed by 4 bases and J by 6 bases, leaving 10 bases between them. The CDR3 loop spans 13 amino acids. Drawing the rest from reference TRBV28 and TRBJ1-3, the complete variable domain is DVKVTQSSRYLVKRTGEKVFLECVQDMDHENMFWYRQDPGLGLRLIYFSYDVKMKEKGDIPEGYSVSREKKERFSLILESASTNQTSMYLCASSSGRENTIYFGEGSWLTVV.

This chain connects TRBV9 to TRBJ1-5; D unclear. The CDR3 is made up of 15 amino acids. Looked up from germline, CDR1 is SGDLS and CDR2 is YYNGEE. Trimming stripped 0 bases from V and 5 bases from J, with 12 bases between. CDR3: CASSVDGRGDQPQHF. The CDR3 nucleotides are TGTGCCAGCAGCGTAGACGGGCGAGGAGATCAGCCCCAGCATTTT. Full variable domain (outside the CDR3, taken from reference TRBV9 and TRBJ1-5): DSGVTQTPKHLITATGQRVTLRCSPRSGDLSVYWYQQSLDQGLQFLIQYYNGEERAKGNILERFSAQQFPDLHSELNLSSLELGDSALYFCASSVDGRGDQPQHFGDGTRLSIL.

This clonotype was detected only a few times. This sequence joins TRBV12-3 or TRBV12-4 and TRBJ2-3; TRBD1 matches 7 bases. This CDR3 spans 15 amino acids. V was pared by 4 bases and J by 0 bases, with 4 bases of the junction left unmatched. CDR3 loop: CASSYGTASTDTQYF. DNA for the CDR3: TGTGCCAGCAGTTACGGGACAGCTAGCACAGATACGCAGTATTTT.